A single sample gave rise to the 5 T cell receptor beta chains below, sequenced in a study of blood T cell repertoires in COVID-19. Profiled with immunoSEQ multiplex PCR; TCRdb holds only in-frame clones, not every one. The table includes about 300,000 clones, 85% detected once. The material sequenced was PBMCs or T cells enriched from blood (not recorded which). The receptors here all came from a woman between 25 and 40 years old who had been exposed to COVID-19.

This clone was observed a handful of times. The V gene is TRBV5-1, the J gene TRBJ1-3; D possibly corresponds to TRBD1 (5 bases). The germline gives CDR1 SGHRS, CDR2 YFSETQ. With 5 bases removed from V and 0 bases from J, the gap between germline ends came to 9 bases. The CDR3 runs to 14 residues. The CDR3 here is CASRQEPSGNTIYF. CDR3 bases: TGCGCCAGCAGACAGGAGCCCTCTGGAAACACCATATATTTT.

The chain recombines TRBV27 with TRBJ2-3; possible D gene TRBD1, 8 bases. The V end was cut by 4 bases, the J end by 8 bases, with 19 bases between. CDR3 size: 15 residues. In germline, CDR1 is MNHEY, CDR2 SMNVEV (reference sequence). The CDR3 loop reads CASSWGGQGAGTQYF. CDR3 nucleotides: TGTGCCAGCAGTTGGGGGGGCCAGGGGGCAGGTACGCAGTATTTT.

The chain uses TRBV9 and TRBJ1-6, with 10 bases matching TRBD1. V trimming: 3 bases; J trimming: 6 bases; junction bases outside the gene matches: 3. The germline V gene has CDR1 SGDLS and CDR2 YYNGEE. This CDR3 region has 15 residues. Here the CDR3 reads CASSERTGGNSPLHF. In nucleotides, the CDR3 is TGTGCCAGCAGCGAGAGGACAGGGGGTAATTCACCCCTCCACTTT.

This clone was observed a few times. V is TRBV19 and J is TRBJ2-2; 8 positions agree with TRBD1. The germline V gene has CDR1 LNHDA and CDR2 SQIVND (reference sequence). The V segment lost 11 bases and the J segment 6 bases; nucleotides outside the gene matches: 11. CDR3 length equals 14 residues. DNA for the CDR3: TGTGCCTCTAATGTGGACAGGGTGGCCGGGGAGCTGTTTTTT. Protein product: CASNVDRVAGELFF.

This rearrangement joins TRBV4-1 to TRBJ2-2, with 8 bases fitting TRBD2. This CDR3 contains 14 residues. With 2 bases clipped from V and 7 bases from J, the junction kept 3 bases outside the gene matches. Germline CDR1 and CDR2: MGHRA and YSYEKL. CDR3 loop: CASSQRGGSGELFF. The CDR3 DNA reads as TGCGCCAGCAGCCAACGGGGGGGAAGCGGGGAGCTGTTTTTT.